These 27 T cell receptor beta chains were sequenced from one sample in a study of OX40 agonist ivuxolimab in advanced cancers. Sequenced by immunoSEQ multiplex PCR; TCRdb stores in-frame clones only, minus some. The data show about 21,000 clones, over 65% seen once. Sequences were derived from CD4+ or CD8+ T cells sorted from blood, sampled in a trial of the OX40 agonist ivuxolimab. All receptors derive from an adult with an advanced solid tumor such as melanoma, head and neck, liver or kidney cancer.

The V and J genes are TRBV5-6 and TRBJ1-2; maybe TRBD1 (6 bases). The germline CDR1 and CDR2 sequences are SGHDT and YYEEEE. This CDR3 has 13 residues. V lost 0 bases, J lost 5 bases, and 8 bases lay in between. The CDR3: CASSLGTAYGYTF. CDR3 DNA: TGTGCCAGCAGCTTGGGGACAGCATATGGCTACACCTTC. Full variable domain (missing parts from reference TRBV5-6 and TRBJ1-2): DAGVTQSPTHLIKTRGQQVTLRCSPKSGHDTVSWYQQALGQGPQFIFQYYEEEERQRGNFPDRFSGHQFPNYSSELNVNALLLGDSALYLCASSLGTAYGYTFGSGTRLTVV.

The chain combines TRBV30 with TRBJ1-3; D is perhaps TRBD1 (5 bases). CDR1 and CDR2 from the germline V gene are GTSNPN and SVGIG (reference sequence). The CDR3 covers 15 residues. Deletions cut 3 bases from V and 0 bases from J, with 12 bases between. CDR3 sequence: CAWRLGRRSGNTIYF. The CDR3 coding sequence is TGTGCCTGGAGATTGGGACGTCGCTCTGGAAACACCATATATTTT. Supplemented by reference TRBV30 and TRBJ1-3, the full variable domain reads SQTIHQWPATLVQPVGSPLSLECTVEGTSNPNLYWYRQAAGRGLQLLFYSVGIGQISSEVPQNLSASRPQDRQFILSSKKLLLSDSGFYLCAWRLGRRSGNTIYFGEGSWLTVV.

The CDR3 here is CASSVESYNEQFF. CDR3 bases: TGTGCCAGCAGCGTAGAGAGCTACAATGAGCAGTTCTTC. V usage is TRBV9 and J usage is TRBJ2-1; D remains ambiguous. V shed 0 bases and J shed 3 bases, with 4 bases lying between them. Germline V lookup: CDR1 SGDLS, CDR2 YYNGEE. The CDR3 totals 13 residues.

The rearrangement links TRBV11-2 to TRBJ2-4, with no clear D. The V gene's germline CDR1 is SGHAT and CDR2 FQNNGV. The CDR3 covers 15 residues. V shed 5 bases and J shed 0 bases, with 11 bases lying between them. CDR3 amino acids: CASSILQVAKNIQYF. DNA for the CDR3: TGTGCCAGCAGCATACTGCAGGTAGCCAAAAACATTCAGTACTTC.

This chain joins TRBV6-1 and TRBJ2-5; TRBD1 might be the D (6 bases). The germline V gene encodes CDR1 MNHNS and CDR2 SASEGT. This CDR3 is 15 amino acids long. V was shortened by 2 bases and J by 4 bases, with 14 bases between the two germline ends. In DNA, the CDR3 is TGTGCCAGCAGTGAAAGATATACAGGGCCAGAGACCCAGTACTTC. As protein: CASSERYTGPETQYF.

This chain links TRBV27 with TRBJ2-4; 13 positions agree with TRBD2. CDR1 and CDR2 (germline): MNHEY, SMNVEV (reference sequence). The V segment lost 2 bases and the J segment 5 bases; nucleotides outside the gene matches: 3. The CDR3 loop spans 16 amino acids. The CDR3 protein is CASSLGLAGVQNIQYF. The DNA of the CDR3 is TGTGCCAGCAGTTTAGGACTAGCGGGGGTCCAAAACATTCAGTACTTC.

This chain links TRBV30 with TRBJ1-2; 7 bases align to TRBD1. The CDR3 loop spans 13 amino acids. Trimming at V came to 2 bases and at J to 4 bases, leaving 4 bases not matched to a gene. Germline V CDR1 and CDR2: GTSNPN, SVGIG (reference sequence). CDR3 in amino acids: CAWSRDRPYGYTF. In DNA form, the CDR3 reads TGTGCCTGGAGTCGGGACAGACCCTATGGCTACACCTTC. Using reference TRBV30 and TRBJ1-2 for the parts outside the CDR3, the full variable domain is SQTIHQWPATLVQPVGSPLSLECTVEGTSNPNLYWYRQAAGRGLQLLFYSVGIGQISSEVPQNLSASRPQDRQFILSSKKLLLSDSGFYLCAWSRDRPYGYTFGSGTRLTVV.

The chain carries TRBV28 and TRBJ2-7; 9 bases fit TRBD1. The V gene end was trimmed by 6 bases and the J gene end by 7 bases; junction bases not matched to a gene: 7. Germline V CDR1 and CDR2: MDHEN, SYDVKM. The CDR3 is 13 residues long. The CDR3 is CASSPGQGREQYF. The CDR3 region has the DNA TGTGCCAGCAGCCCGGGACAGGGCAGGGAGCAGTACTTC.

V gene TRBV4-1 combines with J gene TRBJ2-1, with 14 bases lining up with TRBD2. CDR1 and CDR2 (germline): MGHRA, YSYEKL. The CDR3 sequence is 17 residues long. Trimming cost V 4 bases and J 5 bases; bases outside gene matches: 7. The CDR3 sequence: CASSPTSGGVSNNEQFF. CDR3 sequence (DNA): TGCGCCAGCAGCCCGACTAGCGGGGGGGTTAGCAACAATGAGCAGTTCTTC.

This chain links TRBV18 with TRBJ2-3, with 8 nucleotides matching TRBD1. CDR1 is KGHSH, CDR2 LQKENI, per germline. Germline trimming cut 3 bases from V and 2 bases from J; bases unmatched to any gene: 4. This CDR3 has 15 residues. The CDR3 bases are TGTGCCAGCTCACCGGGGACAGGTAACACAGATACGCAGTATTTT. Its protein product is CASSPGTGNTDTQYF.

CDR3 in DNA: TGTGCCAGTAGTATAGTTGGGGATAACACTGAAGCTTTCTTT. It translates to CASSIVGDNTEAFF. This chain links TRBV19 with TRBJ1-1, with D unresolved. Germline lookup yields CDR1 LNHDA and CDR2 SQIVND (reference sequence). V lost 1 base, J lost 2 bases, and 8 bases lay in between. The CDR3 extends over 14 amino acids.

The CDR3 reads CASSPRGQGTYNEQFF. CDR3 nucleotides: TGTGCCAGCAGCCCCCGGGGACAGGGGACCTACAATGAGCAGTTCTTC. The rearrangement joins TRBV7-9 to TRBJ2-1, with 10 bases matching TRBD1. The trim removed 5 bases at V and 2 bases at J, leaving 6 bases unmatched. Germline assignment: CDR1 SEHNR and CDR2 FQNEAQ (reference sequence). The CDR3 length is 16 residues. The full variable domain, rest sourced from reference TRBV7-9 and TRBJ2-1, is DTGVSQNPRHKITKRGQNVTFRCDPISEHNRLYWYRQTLGQGPEFLTYFQNEAQLEKSRLLSDRFSAERPKGSFSTLEIQRTEQGDSAMYLCASSPRGQGTYNEQFFGPGTRLTVL.

This clone was seen a few times. This chain uses TRBV7-6 with TRBJ2-1; no firm D call. The CDR3 consists of 15 residues. Trimming shortened V by 1 base and J by 0 bases, and 7 bases separated the two germline ends. CDR1 SGHVS and CDR2 FNYEAQ come from the germline V gene. The CDR3 bases are TGTGCCAGCAGCTTAGGGCCCAGCTCCTACAATGAGCAGTTCTTC. Its translation is CASSLGPSSYNEQFF.

V and J are TRBV6-8 and TRBJ1-6; D is undetermined. This CDR3 is built from 14 residues. V lost 6 bases and J 6 bases, leaving 12 bases between the germline ends. Germline V gene data show CDR1 as MNHGY and CDR2 as SAAAGT. In DNA form, the CDR3 reads TGTGCCAGCAGCTTCGGGATATTTAATTCACCCCTCCACTTT. It codes for CASSFGIFNSPLHF.

The CDR3 protein is CASSSDSSSSYEQYF. The CDR3 DNA follows: TGTGCCAGCAGTTCCGACAGCTCGAGCTCCTACGAGCAGTACTTC. This chain joins TRBV28 and TRBJ2-7; D perhaps matches TRBD1 (5 bases). The CDR3 is 15 amino acids. Trimming took off 4 bases at V and 0 bases at J, with 13 bases between the two ends. Per germline, CDR1 MDHEN and CDR2 SYDVKM.

The chain recombines TRBV29-1 with TRBJ1-1; 9 bases match TRBD1. Per germline, CDR1 SQVTM and CDR2 ANQGSEA. V gave up 3 bases and J gave up 1 base; unmatched junction bases: 3. The CDR3 runs to 14 residues. The CDR3 coding sequence is TGCAGCGTTGACCCGGGACAGGGGAACACTGAAGCTTTCTTT. This gives the protein CSVDPGQGNTEAFF. Supplemented by reference TRBV29-1 and TRBJ1-1, the full variable domain reads SAVISQKPSRDICQRGTSLTIQCQVDSQVTMMFWYRQQPGQSLTLIATANQGSEATYESGFVIDKFPISRPNLTFSTLTVSNMSPEDSSIYLCSVDPGQGNTEAFFGQGTRLTVV.

The chain joins TRBV15 to TRBJ2-5; D gene unclear. CDR3 length equals 16 residues. The ends were cut back, 3 bases at V and 2 bases at J, with 16 bases in the middle. Germline V gives CDR1 LNHNV, CDR2 YYDKDF (reference sequence). CDR3 region: CATSRDSQRFQETQYF. CDR3 in DNA: TGTGCCACCAGCAGGGATTCACAGAGATTTCAAGAGACCCAGTACTTC.

The chain uses TRBV5-4 and TRBJ2-3; D gene ambiguous. This CDR3 is built from 12 residues. The V gene lost 4 bases and the J gene lost 6 bases, with 9 bases spanning the gap. The V gene's germline CDR1 is SGHNT and CDR2 YYREEE (reference sequence). The CDR3 loop is CASSRSADTQYF. CDR3 nucleotide sequence: TGTGCCAGCAGCCGTTCGGCCGATACGCAGTATTTT. Full variable domain (missing parts from reference TRBV5-4 and TRBJ2-3): ETGVTQSPTHLIKTRGQQVTLRCSSQSGHNTVSWYQQALGQGPQFIFQYYREEENGRGNFPPRFSGLQFPNYSSELNVNALELDDSALYLCASSRSADTQYFGPGTRLTVL.

This clone ranks as large. J is TRBJ1-6 and V is TRBV7-9; D remains ambiguous. Germline CDR1 is SEHNR and CDR2 is FQNEAQ (reference sequence). The CDR3 sequence is 13 residues long. The V gene lost 1 base and the J gene lost 9 bases, with 7 bases spanning the gap. CDR3 loop: CASSLGGSSPLHF. DNA of the CDR3: TGTGCCAGCAGCTTAGGAGGAAGTTCACCCCTCCACTTT.

The sample holds a few counts of this clone. This sequence joins TRBV7-9 and TRBJ2-5; perhaps TRBD2 as D (7 bases). V lost 6 bases and J 5 bases, leaving 16 bases between the germline ends. The CDR3 is 14 amino acids. The V gene's germline CDR1 is SEHNR and CDR2 FQNEAQ (reference sequence). The CDR3 region has the DNA TGTGCCAGCAGGGAGGGGGGGGGTACGGAGACCCAGTACTTC. This gives the protein CASREGGGTETQYF.

V and J are TRBV10-3 and TRBJ1-4; no reliable D call. The CDR3 is 13 residues long. V dropped 4 bases and J dropped 4 bases, with 7 bases sitting between them. Germline lookup yields CDR1 ENHRY and CDR2 SYGVKD. The CDR3 coding sequence is TGTGCCATCAGTGTTAATGGTAATGAAAAACTGTTTTTT. Its protein product is CAISVNGNEKLFF.

J is TRBJ2-5 and V is TRBV27, with D perhaps being TRBD1 or TRBD2 (6 bases each). With 0 bases removed from V and 5 bases from J, the gap between germline ends came to 10 bases. This CDR3 has 14 amino acids. Per the germline V gene, CDR1 is MNHEY and CDR2 is SMNVEV (reference sequence). CDR3 protein: CASSLSRGQETQYF. The CDR3 bases are TGTGCCAGCAGTTTATCCCGGGGGCAGGAGACCCAGTACTTC.

This chain connects TRBV14 to TRBJ2-7; the D is unclear. The germline gives CDR1 SGHDN, CDR2 FVKESK. V dropped 4 bases and J dropped 5 bases, with 12 bases sitting between them. This CDR3 has 13 residues. The CDR3 region has the DNA TGTGCCAGCAGCCTACCGGGTCAAGACGAGCAGTACTTC. This codes for CASSLPGQDEQYF.

This clone has only one observation. The rearrangement joins TRBV2 to TRBJ1-5; 9 nucleotides line up with TRBD1. V lost 6 bases to trimming and J lost 4 bases; unmatched junction nucleotides: 4. Germline CDR1 is SNHLY and CDR2 is FYNNEI. The CDR3 is made up of 14 amino acids. Here the CDR3 reads CASSPGQGNQPQHF. CDR3 in DNA: TGTGCCAGCAGCCCGGGACAGGGTAATCAGCCCCAGCATTTT.

The chain has TRBV7-6 and TRBJ2-5, with D maybe TRBD1 (6 bases). Judging by the DNA end, TRBJ2-7 fits better; the J call may be wrong. This CDR3 has 12 residues. Per the germline V gene, CDR1 is SGHVS and CDR2 is FNYEAQ. CDR3 amino acids: CASSQQGYEQYF. The DNA for the CDR3 is TGTGCCAGCAGCCAACAGGGCTACGAGCAGTACTTC.

The CDR3 spells CASSLLGGDRSNQPQHF. The CDR3 DNA is TGCGCCAGCAGCCTACTGGGGGGGGATAGGAGCAATCAGCCCCAGCATTTT. The genes are TRBV4-1 and TRBJ1-5, with a tentative D call TRBD1 (5 bases). The germline gives CDR1 MGHRA, CDR2 YSYEKL. V gave up 4 bases and J gave up 1 base, with 17 bases separating them. The CDR3 has 17 amino acids.

The rearrangement uses TRBV4-2 and TRBJ2-5, with TRBD2 matching 13 bases. Losses at the gene ends were 2 bases for V and 5 bases for J; bases not matched to a gene: 8. CDR1 is LGHNA, CDR2 YNFKEQ, per germline. The CDR3 is made up of 17 amino acids. CDR3 in DNA: TGTGCCAGCAGCCAATCACTAGCGGGGGGGCCTGGGGAGACCCAGTACTTC. It encodes CASSQSLAGGPGETQYF.